These T cell receptor beta chains were read from a single sample in a study of T cells in Graves' hyperthyroidism and ophthalmopathy. One entry per CDR3 protein, called by TCRdb with MiXCR from the multiplex PCR reads. The data contain hundreds of thousands of distinct CDR3 sequences, 12% to 15% of them seen just once; the ten biggest clones take up about 9.4%. Sequenced input: blood. The receptors derive from a woman between 18 and 30 years old with Graves' hyperthyroidism. The CDR3 runs from the conserved cysteine through the conserved F or W. D genes are given only for firm matches. Clone sizes are given selectively: once, few, many, or a class where the clone is expanded.

D gene	clone size	V gene	J gene	CDR3 protein	CDR3 DNA
.	many	TRBV2	TRBJ1-1	CASSEDLLNTEAFF	TGTGCCAGCAGTGAAGATCTACTGAACACTGAAGCTTTCTTT
TRBD2	few	TRBV18	TRBJ2-6	CASSPPKLSGRGGANVLTF	TGTGCCAGCTCACCACCGAAGCTATCCGGGAGGGGTGGGGCCAACGTCCTGACTTTC
TRBD1	many	TRBV12-3/TRBV12-4	TRBJ2-4	CASSFGQVKNIQYF	TGTGCCAGCAGTTTTGGACAGGTCAAAAACATTCAGTACTTC
.	.	TRBV20-1	TRBJ1-2	CSARDPNYGYTF	TGCAGTGCTAGAGATCCAAACTATGGCTACACCTTC
.	.	TRBV27	TRBJ2-1	CASTLYLGSHNEQFF	TGTGCCAGCACCCTTTACCTTGGGAGCCACAATGAACAGTTCTTC
.	.	TRBV7-9	TRBJ1-6	CASIQGDNSPLHF	TGTGCCAGCATACAGGGAGATAATTCACCCCTCCACTTT
.	many	TRBV20-1	TRBJ2-7	CSATVGGYEQYF	TGCAGTGCTACCGTAGGGGGCTACGAGCAGTACTTC
.	many	TRBV7-2	TRBJ2-7	CASSPYRGNEQYF	TGTGCCAGCAGCCCTTATAGGGGTAACGAGCAGTACTTC
.	few	TRBV10-3	TRBJ1-2	CAIRTTETYGYTF	TGTGCCATCAGAACTACAGAAACCTATGGCTACACCTTC
.	few	TRBV25-1	TRBJ1-2	CASQRAGTMDGYTF	TGTGCCAGCCAAAGAGCCGGGACAATGGATGGCTACACCTTC
.	many	TRBV12-3/TRBV12-4	TRBJ1-1	CASTPGTGRAEAFF	TGTGCCAGCACCCCTGGTACAGGGAGAGCTGAAGCTTTCTTT
TRBD2	.	TRBV28	TRBJ2-1	CASSESSTSLDNEQFF	TGTGCCAGCAGTGAGTCTTCGACTAGCCTTGACAATGAGCAGTTCTTC
TRBD1	.	TRBV5-6	TRBJ1-1	CASSFLRDRGFMNTEAFF	TGTGCCAGCAGCTTCCTCCGGGACAGGGGATTCATGAACACTGAAGCTTTCTTT
.	.	TRBV5-1	TRBJ2-3	CASSPISGADTQYF	TGCGCCAGCAGCCCGATCTCCGGTGCAGATACGCAGTATTTT
.	few	TRBV9	TRBJ1-4	CASSVDGVGEKLFF	TGTGCCAGCAGCGTAGATGGGGTTGGCGAAAAACTGTTTTTT
.	few	TRBV28	TRBJ2-3	CASSSPEDTQYF	TGTGCCAGCAGTTCGCCGGAAGATACGCAGTATTTT
TRBD1	many	TRBV2	TRBJ1-5	CASRAGQGILFSNQPQHF	TGTGCCAGCAGAGCTGGACAGGGTATTCTTTTTAGCAATCAGCCCCAGCATTTT
.	few	TRBV4-1	TRBJ2-1	CASSRLGSKYNEQFF	TGCGCCAGCAGCCGCCTGGGGTCTAAGTACAATGAGCAGTTCTTC
TRBD2	.	TRBV7-9	TRBJ2-7	CASSPGTSGLSYEQYF	TGTGCCAGCAGCCCAGGGACTAGCGGGCTCTCCTACGAGCAGTACTTC